This T cell receptor (beta chain) was documented in a study of CD8 T cells in Susac syndrome. From germline, CDR1 is SGDLS and CDR2 YYNGEE. With 0 bases clipped from V and 6 bases from J, the junction kept 6 bases outside the gene matches. The CDR3 has 15 residues. Random hexamers were used to reverse transcribe an amount of roughly 0.45 to 1 ug RNA. One entry per CDR3 protein, called by TCRdb with MiXCR from the immunoSEQ multiplex PCR reads. Counted here are around 170,000 distinct CDR3 sequences, more than 90% occurring once; the ten biggest clones make up 0.098%. Sequencing was carried out using CD4+ T cells from PBMCs. The TCR comes from a human donor with Susac syndrome. V is TRBV9 and J is TRBJ2-3, with 8 positions matching TRBD2. CDR3 in amino acids: CASSVVGIAGDTQYF. The CDR3 coding sequence is TGTGCCAGCAGCGTAGTCGGGATAGCGGGGGATACGCAGTATTTT.